These T cell receptor beta chains were read from a single sample in a study of blood T cell repertoires in COVID-19. Method: immunoSEQ multiplex PCR; TCRdb's copy keeps in-frame clones and lacks some. The data show about 350,000 clones, around nine tenths seen once. The sequenced sample consisted of peripheral blood. These receptors were collected from a woman in her sixties or seventies with COVID-19, enrolled during active disease. CDR3s include the opening cysteine and the closing phenylalanine or tryptophan. The D gene is left open where the match is weak. Clone size is stated in some rows and not others, as once, few, many or a class when expanded.

>TRBV29-1|TRBJ2-7|NA|TRBD1
CSVGQGIAEQYF
TGCAGCGTAGGACAGGGGATCGCCGAGCAGTACTTC
>TRBV7-8|TRBJ2-7|NA|TRBD1
CASSLWTGGNYEQYF
TGTGCCAGCAGCTTGTGGACAGGGGGCAACTACGAGCAGTACTTC
>TRBV7-9|TRBJ2-1|NA|NA
CASSLPLTGRSYNEQFF
TGTGCCAGCAGCTTACCGTTAACAGGGCGTTCCTACAATGAGCAGTTCTTC
>TRBV19|TRBJ1-4|once|NA
CASNRRATNEKLFF
TGTGCCAGTAACCGGAGGGCAACTAATGAAAAACTGTTTTTT
>TRBV18|TRBJ2-5|NA|NA
CASSPIGRGLQETQYF
TGTGCCAGCTCACCGATCGGGCGGGGGCTCCAAGAGACCCAGTACTTC
>TRBV3-1/TRBV3-2|TRBJ2-2|NA|NA
CASRHTSASNTGELFF
TGTGCCAGCAGACACACTAGTGCTTCGAACACCGGGGAGCTGTTTTTT
>TRBV27|TRBJ1-5|NA|NA
CASRFGSNQPQHF
TGTGCCAGCAGGTTTGGCAGCAATCAGCCCCAGCATTTT
>TRBV3-1/TRBV3-2|TRBJ2-7|NA|TRBD1
CATGQGYEQYF
TGTGCCACCGGACAGGGCTACGAGCAGTACTTC
>TRBV11-2|TRBJ1-1|NA|NA
CASRSGTTGEAFF
TGTGCCAGCAGATCAGGGACTACAGGGGAAGCTTTCTTT
>TRBV5-4|TRBJ1-6|NA|NA
CASSLEGPNSPLHF
TGTGCCAGCAGCTTGGAGGGGCCGAATTCACCCCTCCACTTT
>TRBV18|TRBJ1-2|once|TRBD1
CASSPGQVRDGYTF
TGTGCCAGCTCCCCCGGACAGGTCCGGGATGGCTACACCTTC
>TRBV27|TRBJ1-3|NA|NA
CASGRGNTIYF
TGTGCCAGCGGGAGGGGAAACACCATATATTTT
>TRBV5-1|TRBJ1-4|NA|TRBD1
CASSSRAGGDEKLFF
TGCGCCAGCAGCTCTCGGGCAGGGGGCGATGAAAAACTGTTTTTT
>TRBV10-3|TRBJ1-5|NA|NA
CAISPDGNQGNQPQHF
TGTGCCATCAGCCCCGACGGGAATCAGGGCAATCAGCCCCAGCATTTT
>TRBV7-3|TRBJ2-7|NA|NA
CASRLGSQYSYEQYF
TGTGCCAGCAGGTTGGGCAGCCAATATTCCTACGAGCAGTACTTC
>TRBV7-9|TRBJ2-2|NA|NA
CASRKGDGNTGELFF
TGTGCCAGCAGAAAGGGGGACGGGAACACCGGGGAGCTGTTTTTT
>TRBV6-5|TRBJ1-4|NA|NA
CASGSGSVEKLFF
TGTGCCAGCGGTTCCGGGAGTGTTGAAAAACTGTTTTTT
>TRBV6-1|TRBJ1-2|NA|NA
CASSDQGWGYTF
TGTGCCAGCAGTGACCAGGGATGGGGCTACACCTTC
>TRBV5-1|TRBJ1-5|NA|NA
CASSFGLSGGSNQPQHF
TGCGCCAGCAGCTTTGGGTTGAGCGGGGGTAGCAATCAGCCCCAGCATTTT
>TRBV5-1|TRBJ2-6|NA|NA
CASSLAEGIRANVLTF
TGCGCCAGCAGCTTGGCAGAGGGTATTAGGGCCAACGTCCTGACTTTC
>TRBV19|TRBJ1-2|NA|NA
CASRDTGGAGGYTF
TGTGCCAGTAGAGACACGGGAGGGGCAGGCGGCTACACCTTC
>TRBV27|TRBJ1-5|NA|NA
CASSLSTGSWPQHF
TGTGCCAGCAGTTTATCAACGGGTTCCTGGCCCCAGCATTTT
>TRBV25-1|TRBJ1-4|NA|TRBD1
CASSDRNRGSEKLFF
TGTGCCAGCAGTGATCGAAACAGGGGGTCGGAAAAACTGTTTTTT
>TRBV27|TRBJ1-6|NA|NA
CASSTRQGSPLHF
TGTGCCAGCAGTACCCGACAAGGTTCACCCCTCCACTTT
>TRBV19|TRBJ1-2|NA|NA
CASFRDTRGYGYTF
TGTGCCAGCTTCCGGGACACCAGGGGCTATGGCTACACCTTC
>TRBV18|TRBJ1-3|NA|TRBD1
CASSPTGRGNTIYF
TGTGCCAGCTCACCGACAGGGAGGGGAAACACCATATATTTT
>TRBV27|TRBJ1-1|NA|NA
CASSFLAGRRHTEAFF
NA
>TRBV13|TRBJ2-1|many|TRBD1
CASSFARGLRDEQFF
TGTGCCAGCAGCTTCGCCAGGGGGTTACGGGATGAGCAGTTCTTC
>TRBV5-1|TRBJ1-2|NA|NA
CASSLTGSYGYTF
TGCGCCAGCAGCTTAACAGGGTCTTATGGCTACACCTTC
>TRBV30|TRBJ1-5|NA|NA
CAWSVLQIGLGGYSNQPQHF
TGTGCCTGGAGTGTACTTCAGATCGGGTTGGGAGGGTATAGCAATCAGCCCCAGCATTTT
>TRBV5-1|TRBJ2-6|NA|NA
CASSLARESGANVLTF
TGCGCCAGCAGCTTGGCGAGGGAATCTGGGGCCAACGTCCTGACTTTC
>TRBV28|TRBJ2-7|few|NA
CASSSRHYEQYF
TGTGCCAGCAGTTCCAGGCACTACGAGCAGTACTTC
>TRBV27|TRBJ1-1|few|TRBD1
CASSSRRTGATEAFF
TGTGCCAGCAGTTCGAGACGGACAGGGGCCACTGAAGCTTTCTTT
>TRBV5-1|TRBJ1-1|NA|TRBD1
CASSPISRGLTEAFF
TGCGCCAGCAGCCCGATAAGCAGGGGGCTCACTGAAGCTTTCTTT
>TRBV4-2|TRBJ2-5|NA|TRBD2
CASSQYSGEIQETQYF
TGTGCCAGCAGCCAATATAGCGGGGAAATCCAAGAGACCCAGTACTTC
>TRBV19|TRBJ1-1|NA|TRBD1
CASSIDGRGHTEAFF
TGTGCCAGTAGTATAGATGGCAGGGGGCATACTGAAGCTTTCTTT
>TRBV5-8|TRBJ2-3|NA|NA
CASSWGDRTFTDTQYF
TGTGCCAGCAGCTGGGGGGACAGAACTTTCACAGATACGCAGTATTTT
>TRBV9|TRBJ1-2|NA|TRBD1
CASSDDRARGYTF
TGTGCCAGCAGCGACGACAGGGCAAGGGGCTACACCTTC
>TRBV28|TRBJ2-2|NA|TRBD2
CASRPGGRSGGLPTGELFF
TGTGCCAGCAGACCGGGGGGTCGTAGCGGGGGGCTTCCCACCGGGGAGCTGTTTTTT
>TRBV4-1|TRBJ1-5|few|NA
CASSQDRQTGQPQHF
TGCGCCAGCAGCCAGGACCGACAGACTGGACAGCCCCAGCATTTT
>TRBV3-1/TRBV3-2|TRBJ2-3|NA|NA
CASSPSGADTQYF
TGTGCCAGCAGCCCCTCGGGGGCAGATACGCAGTATTTT
>TRBV19|TRBJ1-2|NA|NA
CASSISDSYGYTF
TGTGCCAGTAGTATAAGCGACAGCTATGGCTACACCTTC
>TRBV11-2|TRBJ1-4|NA|NA
CASSLVGNPGEKLFF
TGTGCCAGCAGCTTAGTAGGAAATCCGGGTGAAAAACTGTTTTTT
>TRBV9|TRBJ2-3|NA|TRBD2
CASSVAGGHGTDTQYF
TGTGCCAGCAGCGTAGCGGGGGGGCATGGCACAGATACGCAGTATTTT
>TRBV6-5|TRBJ1-1|NA|TRBD1
CASSHRGFNTEAFF
TGTGCCAGCAGCCACAGGGGTTTCAACACTGAAGCTTTCTTT
>TRBV15|TRBJ1-4|once|TRBD1
CATSRKKTGQGQEKLFF
TGTGCCACCAGCAGGAAAAAAACGGGACAGGGCCAGGAAAAACTGTTTTTT
>TRBV7-9|TRBJ1-6|NA|NA
CASSPDRYGTGSPLHF
TGTGCCAGCAGCCCTGACAGGTATGGCACCGGATCACCCCTCCACTTT
>TRBV7-6|TRBJ1-5|few|TRBD1
CASSLGTGGIEPQHF
TGTGCCAGCAGCTTAGGGACAGGGGGCATAGAGCCCCAGCATTTT
>TRBV27|TRBJ1-5|NA|NA
CASSLGGEVNQPQHF
TGTGCCAGCAGTTTAGGAGGGGAGGTCAATCAGCCCCAGCATTTT
>TRBV5-5|TRBJ2-1|NA|TRBD2
CASSWGAGTSRYNEQFF
TGTGCCAGCAGCTGGGGGGCCGGGACTAGCCGATACAATGAGCAGTTCTTC
>TRBV7-2|TRBJ2-7|NA|NA
CASSITQVYEQYF
TGTGCCAGCAGCATAACACAGGTTTACGAGCAGTACTTC
>TRBV2|TRBJ1-6|once|NA
CASTNQGTSNSPLHF
TGTGCCAGCACTAACCAGGGGACAAGTAATTCACCCCTCCACTTT
>TRBV10-1|TRBJ2-5|NA|NA
CASSEAEPVLQETQYF
TGCGCCAGCAGTGAAGCCGAACCCGTTCTCCAAGAGACCCAGTACTTC
>TRBV7-9|TRBJ1-2|NA|NA
CASRPDSSYGYTF
TGTGCCAGCAGACCCGACAGCTCCTATGGCTACACCTTC